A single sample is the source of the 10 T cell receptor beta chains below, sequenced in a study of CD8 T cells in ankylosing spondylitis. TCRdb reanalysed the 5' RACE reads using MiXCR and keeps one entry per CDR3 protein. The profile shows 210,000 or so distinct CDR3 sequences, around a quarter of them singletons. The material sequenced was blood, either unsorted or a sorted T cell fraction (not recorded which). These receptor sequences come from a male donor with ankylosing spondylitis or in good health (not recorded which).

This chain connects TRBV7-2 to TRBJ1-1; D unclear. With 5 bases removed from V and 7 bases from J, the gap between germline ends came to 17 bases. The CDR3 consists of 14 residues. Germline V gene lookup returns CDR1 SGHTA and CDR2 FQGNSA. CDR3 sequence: CASSPDQGSIEAFF. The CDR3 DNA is TGTGCCAGCAGCCCAGACCAAGGTAGCATTGAAGCTTTCTTT.

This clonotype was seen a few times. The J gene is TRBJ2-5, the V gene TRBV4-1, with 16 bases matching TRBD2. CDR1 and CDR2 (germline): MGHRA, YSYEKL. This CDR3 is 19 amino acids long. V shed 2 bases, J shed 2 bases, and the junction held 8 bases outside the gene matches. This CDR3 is CASSQLGTSGRASQETQYF. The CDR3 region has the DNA TGCGCCAGCAGCCAACTTGGGACTAGCGGGAGGGCGTCTCAAGAGACCCAGTACTTC.

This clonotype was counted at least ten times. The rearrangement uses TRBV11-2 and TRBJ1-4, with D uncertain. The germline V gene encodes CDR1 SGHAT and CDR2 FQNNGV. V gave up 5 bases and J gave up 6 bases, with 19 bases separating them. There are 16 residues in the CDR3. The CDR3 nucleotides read TGTGCCAGCAGCGGAAGGCGGTATTCCGCGGATGAAAAACTGTTTTTT. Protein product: CASSGRRYSADEKLFF.

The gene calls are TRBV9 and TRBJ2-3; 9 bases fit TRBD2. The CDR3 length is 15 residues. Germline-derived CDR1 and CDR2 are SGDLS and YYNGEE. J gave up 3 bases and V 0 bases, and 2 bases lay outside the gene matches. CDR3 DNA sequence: TGTGCCAGCAGCGTAGGACTAGCGGTTACAGATACGCAGTATTTT. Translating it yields CASSVGLAVTDTQYF.

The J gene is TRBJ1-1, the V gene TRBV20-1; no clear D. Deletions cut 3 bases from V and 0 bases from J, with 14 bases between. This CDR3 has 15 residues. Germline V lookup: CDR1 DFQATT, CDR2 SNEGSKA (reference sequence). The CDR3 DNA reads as TGCAGTGCTAGGGCAGAATTATTAATGAACACTGAAGCTTTCTTT. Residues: CSARAELLMNTEAFF.

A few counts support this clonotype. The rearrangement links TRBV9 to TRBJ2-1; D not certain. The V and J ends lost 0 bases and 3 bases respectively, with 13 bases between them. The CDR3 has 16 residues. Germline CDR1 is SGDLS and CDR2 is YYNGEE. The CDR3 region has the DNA TGTGCCAGCAGCGTAGGGGTATTGGTTAGCTACAATGAGCAGTTCTTC. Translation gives CASSVGVLVSYNEQFF.

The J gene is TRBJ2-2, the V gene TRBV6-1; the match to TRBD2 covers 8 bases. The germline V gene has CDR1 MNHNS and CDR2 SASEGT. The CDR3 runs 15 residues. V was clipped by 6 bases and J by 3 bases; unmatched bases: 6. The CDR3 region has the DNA TGTGCCAGCAGGGTAACTAGCGGACACACCGGGGAGCTGTTTTTT. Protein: CASRVTSGHTGELFF.

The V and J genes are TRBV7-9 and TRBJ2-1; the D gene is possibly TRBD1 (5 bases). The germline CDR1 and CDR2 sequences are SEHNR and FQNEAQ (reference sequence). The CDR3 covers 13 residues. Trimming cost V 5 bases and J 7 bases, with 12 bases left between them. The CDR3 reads CASSPRRGNEQFF. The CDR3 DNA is TGTGCCAGCAGCCCACGAAGGGGTAATGAGCAGTTCTTC.

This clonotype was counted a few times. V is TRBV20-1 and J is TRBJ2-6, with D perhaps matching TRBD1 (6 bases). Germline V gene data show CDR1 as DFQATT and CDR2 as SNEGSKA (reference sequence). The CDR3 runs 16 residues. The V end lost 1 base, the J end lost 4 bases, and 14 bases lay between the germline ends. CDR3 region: CSARVTRGAGANVLTF. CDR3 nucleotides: TGCAGTGCTAGAGTTACCAGGGGCGCCGGGGCCAACGTCCTGACTTTC.

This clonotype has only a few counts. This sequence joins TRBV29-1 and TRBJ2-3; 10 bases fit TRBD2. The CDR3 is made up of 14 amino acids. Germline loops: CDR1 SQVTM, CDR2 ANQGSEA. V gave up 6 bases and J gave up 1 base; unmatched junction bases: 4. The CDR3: CSVAGTSGTDTQYF. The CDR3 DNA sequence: TGCAGCGTCGCCGGGACTAGCGGCACAGATACGCAGTATTTT.